This T cell receptor beta chain was sequenced in a study of shared clonotypes between healthy human individuals. Overall study results and limits: Limitation of the genetic and exposure-history diversity represented came from the few donors.

Using immunoSEQ multiplex PCR, the repertoire was profiled, and TCRdb retains in-frame clones only, with some absent. The data hold 2 million to 3 million clones, with approximately 93% observed a single time. V was trimmed by 6 bases and J by 5 bases, leaving 16 bases between them. Germline loops: CDR1 LNHDA, CDR2 SQIVND (reference sequence). The CDR3 is made up of 14 amino acids. In the case of this clone: What it recognizes is unknown.

Sequences were obtained from naive CD4+ T cells from PBMCs. Subset noted: CD45RA+ positively selected. V is TRBV19 and J is TRBJ1-1, with TRBD1 as a possible D gene (5 bases). The receptor was isolated from a man younger than 30 in good health. Some clones in this sample may be carry-over from other donors' samples. The CDR3 reads CASSVPGRGTEAFF. The CDR3 DNA reads as TGTGCCAGTAGCGTCCCGGGACGGGGGACTGAAGCTTTCTTT.